This T cell receptor beta chain was documented in a study of T cells in women clearing cervical HPV infection. HPV was found by MY09/MY11 PCR and dot-blot genotyping. Worth noting for this clone: Sequencing ends 3 residues short of the CDR3 end; the germline J gene provides the rest.

Libraries were prepared by immunoSEQ multiplex PCR; TCRdb keeps only in-frame clonotypes and omits some of them. Recorded for this sample: roughly 13,000 clones. The CDR3 runs to 14 residues. The germline CDR1 and CDR2 sequences are GTSNPN and SVGIG (reference sequence). The sequenced material came from blood buffy coat. The sequence was obtained from a woman between 18 and 70 years old with a cervical HPV16 infection that either progressed to CIN3+ or cleared (not recorded which). The chain combines TRBV30 with TRBJ2-4, with D possibly being TRBD1 (5 bases). The sequenced CDR3 bases are TGTGCCTGGACCAGACAGATATCTAACTATGGT. It translates to CAWTRQISNYG. The full CDR3 is CAWTRQISNYGQYF.